This section outlines one TCR beta chain sequence together with its context. The antigen remains unidentified. In the PCR, 60 Vbeta and 13 Jbeta primers were used. Profiling relied on immunoSEQ multiplex PCR, and the TCRdb table lists in-frame clones only, not all of them. The table includes 110,000 to 150,000 clones, 70% to 80% detected once. These data originate in a study of cytomegalovirus exposure and HLA in healthy donors. The overall study: One earlier analysis, a look at around 170 million T cells, found 100 million to 130 million unique TCR beta sequences.

Germline CDR1 is SNHLY and CDR2 is FYNNEI. J lost 3 bases, V lost 7 bases, and 5 bases had no gene match. The CDR3 covers 13 residues. Overall study results and limits: The majority of TCR sequences were rare, yet some public TCRs appeared in many donors.

The rearrangement uses TRBV2 and TRBJ1-1; TRBD1 matches at 7 bases. What was sequenced was PBMCs. The receptor was isolated from a woman aged 60-70 years in good health and CMV-seropositive. The DNA for the CDR3 is TGTGCCAGCAAGACAGGGCCGGACACTGAAGCTTTCTTT. Translated: CASKTGPDTEAFF.